This T cell receptor (beta chain) was obtained from a study of blood T cell repertoires in COVID-19. The table came from immunoSEQ multiplex PCR; TCRdb's copy has only in-frame clones and leaves some out. The profile shows approximately 180,000 clones, around 90% of them singletons. This CDR3 has 14 residues. The V gene's germline CDR1 is LGHNA and CDR2 YNFKEQ. V gave up 3 bases and J gave up 6 bases, with 12 bases separating them. The genes are TRBV4-2 and TRBJ1-5, with a weak D call TRBD1 (5 bases). This clonotype was sampled from a man between 50 and 59 years old with acute or convalescent COVID-19. Sequenced material: peripheral blood. CDR3 coding DNA: TGTGCCAGCAGCCAGCAGGGTTCGGGTCAGCCCCAGCATTTT. Protein sequence: CASSQQGSGQPQHF.